Sequencing of this TCR beta chain was carried out in a study of identical twins. Study-level results: Beta clonotypes that were abundant in cord blood contained fewer insertions, a pattern absent from memory repertoires. The analysis was cross-sectional rather than longitudinal within donors. Within beta out-of-frame sequences, the excess sharing observed between twins was weaker.

TCRdb processed the 5' RACE reads anew with MiXCR; each CDR3 protein has one entry. The data hold some 200,000 distinct CDR3 sequences, with roughly 7.5% observed a single time. In regard to this clonotype: No antigen is known for it.

The CDR3 has 15 amino acids. Trimming cost V 3 bases and J 3 bases, with 15 bases left between them. Germline V lookup: CDR1 DFQATT, CDR2 SNEGSKA (reference sequence). These data were also filed under a second study, of yellow fever vaccine responses in identical twins.

Material for sequencing was memory (CD45RO+) T cells sorted from blood. This sequence joins TRBV20-1 and TRBJ2-1; a possible D gene is TRBD2 (6 bases). This receptor was obtained from a woman aged 18-30 years in good health. The CDR3 is CSASPASVSYNEQFF. The CDR3 DNA reads as TGCAGTGCTAGTCCGGCTAGCGTAAGCTACAATGAGCAGTTCTTC.